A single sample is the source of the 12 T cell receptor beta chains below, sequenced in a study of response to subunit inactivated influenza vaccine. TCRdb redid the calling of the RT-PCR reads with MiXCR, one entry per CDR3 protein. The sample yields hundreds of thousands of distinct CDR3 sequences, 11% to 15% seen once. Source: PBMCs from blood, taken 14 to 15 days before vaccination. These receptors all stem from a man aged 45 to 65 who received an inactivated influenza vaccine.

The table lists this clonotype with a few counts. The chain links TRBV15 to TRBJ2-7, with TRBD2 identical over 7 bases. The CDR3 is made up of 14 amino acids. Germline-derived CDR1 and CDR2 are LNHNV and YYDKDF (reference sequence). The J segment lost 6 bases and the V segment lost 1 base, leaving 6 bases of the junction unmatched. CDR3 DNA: TGTGCCACCAGCAGAGCGGGAGGATCGAGCGAGCAGTACTTC. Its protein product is CATSRAGGSSEQYF.

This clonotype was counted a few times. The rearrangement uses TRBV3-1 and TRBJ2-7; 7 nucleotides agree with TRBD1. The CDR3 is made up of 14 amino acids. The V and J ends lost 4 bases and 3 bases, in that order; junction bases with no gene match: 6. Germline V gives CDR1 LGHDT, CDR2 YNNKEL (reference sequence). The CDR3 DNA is TGTGCCAGCAGCCGGGCGACAGGGAACTACGAGCAGTACTTC. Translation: CASSRATGNYEQYF.

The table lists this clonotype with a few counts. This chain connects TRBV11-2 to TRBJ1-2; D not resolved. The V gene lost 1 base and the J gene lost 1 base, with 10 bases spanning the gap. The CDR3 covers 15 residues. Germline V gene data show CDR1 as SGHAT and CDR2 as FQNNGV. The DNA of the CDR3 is TGTGCCAGCAGCTTAGCGCCCGGCAATAACTATGGCTACACCTTC. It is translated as CASSLAPGNNYGYTF.

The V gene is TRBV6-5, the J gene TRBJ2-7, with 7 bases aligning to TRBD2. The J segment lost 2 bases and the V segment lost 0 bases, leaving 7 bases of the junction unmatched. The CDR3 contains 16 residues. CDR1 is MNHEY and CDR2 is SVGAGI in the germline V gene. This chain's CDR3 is CASSYSRPSGTYEQYF. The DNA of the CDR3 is TGTGCCAGCAGTTACTCGAGGCCTAGCGGAACCTACGAGCAGTACTTC.

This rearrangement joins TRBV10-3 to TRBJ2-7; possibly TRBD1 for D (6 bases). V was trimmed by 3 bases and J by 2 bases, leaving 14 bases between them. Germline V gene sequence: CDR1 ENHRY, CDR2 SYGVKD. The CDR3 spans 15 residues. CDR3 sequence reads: CAISDRGLTTYEQYF. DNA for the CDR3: TGTGCCATCAGTGACAGGGGTCTAACCACCTACGAGCAGTACTTC.

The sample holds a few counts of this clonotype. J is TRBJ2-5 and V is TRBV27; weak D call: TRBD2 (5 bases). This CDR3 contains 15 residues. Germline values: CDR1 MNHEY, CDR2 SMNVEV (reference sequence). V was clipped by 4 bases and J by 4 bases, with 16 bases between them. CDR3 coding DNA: TGTGCCAGCAGTTCCCGCGTGAGGGCAGGAGAGACCCAGTACTTC. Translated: CASSSRVRAGETQYF.

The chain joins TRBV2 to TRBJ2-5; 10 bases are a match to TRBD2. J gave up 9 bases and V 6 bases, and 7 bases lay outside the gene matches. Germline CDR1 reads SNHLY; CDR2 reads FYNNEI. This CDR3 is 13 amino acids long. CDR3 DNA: TGTGCCAGCAGCACAGGACTAGCGGCCTCCCAGTACTTC. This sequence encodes CASSTGLAASQYF.

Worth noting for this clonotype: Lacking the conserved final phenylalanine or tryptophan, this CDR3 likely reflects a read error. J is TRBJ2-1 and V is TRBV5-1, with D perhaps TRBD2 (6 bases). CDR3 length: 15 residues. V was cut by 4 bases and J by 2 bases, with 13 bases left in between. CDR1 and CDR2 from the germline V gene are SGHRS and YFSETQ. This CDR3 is CASSPVADPYNEQFL. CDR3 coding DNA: TGCGCCAGCAGCCCTGTAGCGGACCCCTACAATGAGCAGTTCCTC.

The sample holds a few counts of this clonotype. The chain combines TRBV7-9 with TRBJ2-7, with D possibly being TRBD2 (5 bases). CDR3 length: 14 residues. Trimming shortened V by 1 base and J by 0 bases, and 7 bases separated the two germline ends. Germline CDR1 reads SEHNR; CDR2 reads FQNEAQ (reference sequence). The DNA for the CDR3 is TGTGCCAGCAGCTTAGAGAGGGCCTCCTACGAGCAGTACTTC. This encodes CASSLERASYEQYF.

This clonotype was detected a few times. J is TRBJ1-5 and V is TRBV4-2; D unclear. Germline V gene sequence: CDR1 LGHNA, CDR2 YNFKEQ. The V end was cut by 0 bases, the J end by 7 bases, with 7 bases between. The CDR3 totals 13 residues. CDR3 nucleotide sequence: TGTGCCAGCAGCCAAGATACTGGGCAGCCCCAGCATTTT. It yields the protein CASSQDTGQPQHF.

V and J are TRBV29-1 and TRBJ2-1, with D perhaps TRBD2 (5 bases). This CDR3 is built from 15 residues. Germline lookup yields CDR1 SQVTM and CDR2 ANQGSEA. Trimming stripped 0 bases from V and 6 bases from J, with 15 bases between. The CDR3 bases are TGCAGCGTTGAAGAGCGCCTAGCAGTTGGCAATGAGCAGTTCTTC. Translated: CSVEERLAVGNEQFF.

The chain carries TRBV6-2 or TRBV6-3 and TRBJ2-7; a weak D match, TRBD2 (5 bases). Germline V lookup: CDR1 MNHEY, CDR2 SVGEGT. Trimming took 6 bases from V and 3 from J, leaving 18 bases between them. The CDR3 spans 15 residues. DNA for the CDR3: TGTGCCAGCAGAAACCGGGGAGAGGGATACTACGAGCAGTACTTC. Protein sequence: CASRNRGEGYYEQYF.